This T cell receptor beta chain derives from a study of radiation and T cells in renal cell carcinoma. General study results and limits: In nephrectomy-only tumors, top 100 clonotypes averaged approximately 45%, versus roughly 54% irradiated. In blood, top tumor clones expanded by 2 weeks, shrinking by 4. Dominant CDR3 motifs were more common in irradiated tumors than controls.

Data came from immunoSEQ multiplex PCR; TCRdb stores just in-frame clones and leaves some out. This table has nearly 20,000 clones, 55% to 80% appearing once. This CDR3 region has 14 residues. The germline CDR1 and CDR2 sequences are LNHDA and SQIVND (reference sequence). Trimming stripped 4 bases from V and 5 bases from J, with 14 bases between. This clone appeared a single time. The target antigen is unknown. Treatment given: 15 Gy SBRT to primary tumor, nephrectomy 4 weeks later. The patient's renal cell carcinoma had clear cell pathology. This material consisted of tumor tissue, taken from a patient whose treatment included radiotherapy and nephrectomy. The origin of this receptor is a woman aged 65 to 85 with renal cell carcinoma. This rearrangement joins TRBV19 to TRBJ1-1; D is possibly TRBD1 (5 bases). CDR3 in amino acids: CASSTGGGGTEAFF. The CDR3 bases are TGTGCCAGTAGTACCGGTGGGGGAGGGACTGAAGCTTTCTTT.